This T cell receptor beta chain was captured by sequencing in a study of blood T cell repertoires in COVID-19 (dated by TCRdb to 2018 to 2020). About the full investigation: The collaborator samples originated in the United States, Italy and Spain and spanned the acute and convalescent phases of COVID-19. The material from the prospective study consisted of cDNA or gDNA derived from T cells, B-cell-depleted T cells, or PBMCs. The dataset comprised deeply sampled blood TCRbeta repertoires from subjects exposed to, actively infected with, or recovered from COVID-19. The repertoires were released in a freely available public database meant as a resource for research on the immune response to SARS-CoV-2. The samples were drawn from two sources: the first 160 participants of the ongoing ImmuneRACE study, and 1,254 subjects contributed by 6 global collaborators. The sample metadata nearly always contained a de-identified subject ID, COVID-19 status, age in years and sex. Where available, HLA class I and class II types were obtained from metadata supplied by the sample provider rather than from assay-based typing.

This clone was detected once. Its antigen is currently not known. No base quality information exists; no much larger clone differs at one position. Broad study findings and their caveats: How much clinical and demographic metadata was included differed by source and by participant, and the metadata was provided uncurated.

The immunoSEQ Assay, a bias-controlled multiplex PCR, was used to amplify TCRbeta CDR3 regions from genomic DNA. Per the source publication's procedure: The number of nucleated cells in each sample was estimated by amplification of reference gene primers within the assay. To quantify the absolute abundance of each unique TCRbeta CDR3 rearrangement, sequence reads were collapsed and filtered. For each sample, productive Simpson clonality was calculated as the square root of Simpson's diversity index over productive rearrangements. TCRdb mirrors the immuneACCESS table, restricted to in-frame sequences. Some clones are absent from its copies; in checked studies, under half trace to an unresolved V gene, and the reason for the others is unknown. V, J and clone size derive from that table, while D and trimming were established from the DNA sequence. Present in this sample are 200,000 or so clones, about four fifths of which were seen just once. 6% to 8% of the sample lies in the top ten.

Enrolling through a virtual design, the prospective study's participants ranged in age from roughly 18 to 89 years and lived across about two dozen United States geographic areas. In the prospective study, participants were assigned to cohorts based on the clinical history participants reported in a screening survey and a study questionnaire. Recovered participants in ImmuneRACE Cohort 3 were defined by two consecutive negative NP/OP PCR tests, clearance by a healthcare professional, or resolution of symptoms. Mobile phlebotomists in the prospective study collected whole blood, serum and a nasopharyngeal or oropharyngeal swab from every participant. Over a roughly two-month period, participants in the prospective study had the option of providing additional blood draws and questionnaires. Before DNA extraction, blood samples from the prospective study were shipped at room temperature or frozen.

From V the trimming removes 1 base and from J it removes 9 bases, while the gene matches leave 11 bases of the junction unaccounted for. CDR1 and CDR2 are read off the germline V gene as SQVTM and ANQGSEA. Including cysteine and phenylalanine, the CDR3 has 14 amino acids. Only the CDR3 region is kept as DNA, spanning 42 bases read in frame from base 1. The receptor chain draws on TRBV29-1 and TRBJ1-2, with 7 middle bases fitting TRBD1. The material sequenced was PBMCs or T cells enriched from blood (not recorded which). The origin of this receptor is a man between 40 and 49 years old who had recovered from COVID-19. The CDR3 protein is CSVEGIDRASSYTF. The DNA is TGCAGCGTTGAAGGGATTGACAGGGCGTCTAGCTACACCTTC.